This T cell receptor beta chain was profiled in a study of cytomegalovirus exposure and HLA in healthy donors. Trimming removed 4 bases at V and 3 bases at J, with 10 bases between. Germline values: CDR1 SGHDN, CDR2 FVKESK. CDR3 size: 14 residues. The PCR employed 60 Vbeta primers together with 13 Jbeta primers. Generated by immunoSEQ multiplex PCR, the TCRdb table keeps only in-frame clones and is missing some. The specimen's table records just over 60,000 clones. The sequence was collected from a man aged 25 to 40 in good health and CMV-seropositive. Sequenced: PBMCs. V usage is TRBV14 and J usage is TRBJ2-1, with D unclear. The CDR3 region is CASSRSTIYNEQFF. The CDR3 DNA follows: TGTGCCAGCAGCCGAAGTACTATCTACAATGAGCAGTTCTTC. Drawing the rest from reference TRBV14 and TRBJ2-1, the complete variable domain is EAGVTQFPSHSVIEKGQTVTLRCDPISGHDNLYWYRRVMGKEIKFLLHFVKESKQDESGMPNNRFLAERTGGTYSTLKVQPAELEDSGVYFCASSRSTIYNEQFFGPGTRLTVL.